This T cell receptor beta chain was captured by sequencing in a study of long-term antiretroviral therapy in people with HIV. At the survey level, the v3.0 immunoSEQ assay was run. Sequencing set out to capture about 40,000-55,000 T-cell genomes per sample. The assay was immunoSEQ multiplex PCR, and TCRdb's table has in-frame clones only and misses some. The sample yields 15,000 to 20,000 clones, 75% to 90% seen once. As regards this clone: Its antigen is not known.

Study-wide results and caveats: CDR3 lengths in HIV samples spanned a narrower range than controls. Despite increasing after ART, diversity remained lower than that of transplant donor controls.

Without exception, participants with HIV were treated in the United States. Sequencing used unsorted PBMCs, obtained 4.2 years after starting antiretroviral therapy. This receptor was taken from a middle-aged man with HIV.

CDR3 sequence reads: CASSFASSDEQYF. CDR3 DNA: TGTGCCAGCAGTTTCGCCTCTAGCGACGAGCAGTACTTC. V gene TRBV27 combines with J gene TRBJ2-7, with D possibly being TRBD2 (6 bases). CDR1 is MNHEY, CDR2 SMNVEV, per germline (reference sequence). The CDR3 extends over 13 amino acids. The germline V and J ends were trimmed by 3 bases and 5 bases, with 11 bases remaining between them.